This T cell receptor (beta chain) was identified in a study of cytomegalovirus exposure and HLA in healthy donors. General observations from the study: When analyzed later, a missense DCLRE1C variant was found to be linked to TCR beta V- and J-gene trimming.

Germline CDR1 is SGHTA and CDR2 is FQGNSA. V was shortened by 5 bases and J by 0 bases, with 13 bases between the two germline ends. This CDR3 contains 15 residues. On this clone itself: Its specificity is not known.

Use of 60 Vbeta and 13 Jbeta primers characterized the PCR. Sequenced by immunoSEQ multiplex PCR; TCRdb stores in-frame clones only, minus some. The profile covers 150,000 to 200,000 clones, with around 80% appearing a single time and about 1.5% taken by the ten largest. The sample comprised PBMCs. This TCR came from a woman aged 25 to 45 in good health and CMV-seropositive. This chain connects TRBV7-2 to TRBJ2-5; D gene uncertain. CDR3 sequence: CASSPPAADQETQYF. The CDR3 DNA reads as TGTGCCAGCAGCCCACCCGCGGCAGACCAAGAGACCCAGTACTTC.